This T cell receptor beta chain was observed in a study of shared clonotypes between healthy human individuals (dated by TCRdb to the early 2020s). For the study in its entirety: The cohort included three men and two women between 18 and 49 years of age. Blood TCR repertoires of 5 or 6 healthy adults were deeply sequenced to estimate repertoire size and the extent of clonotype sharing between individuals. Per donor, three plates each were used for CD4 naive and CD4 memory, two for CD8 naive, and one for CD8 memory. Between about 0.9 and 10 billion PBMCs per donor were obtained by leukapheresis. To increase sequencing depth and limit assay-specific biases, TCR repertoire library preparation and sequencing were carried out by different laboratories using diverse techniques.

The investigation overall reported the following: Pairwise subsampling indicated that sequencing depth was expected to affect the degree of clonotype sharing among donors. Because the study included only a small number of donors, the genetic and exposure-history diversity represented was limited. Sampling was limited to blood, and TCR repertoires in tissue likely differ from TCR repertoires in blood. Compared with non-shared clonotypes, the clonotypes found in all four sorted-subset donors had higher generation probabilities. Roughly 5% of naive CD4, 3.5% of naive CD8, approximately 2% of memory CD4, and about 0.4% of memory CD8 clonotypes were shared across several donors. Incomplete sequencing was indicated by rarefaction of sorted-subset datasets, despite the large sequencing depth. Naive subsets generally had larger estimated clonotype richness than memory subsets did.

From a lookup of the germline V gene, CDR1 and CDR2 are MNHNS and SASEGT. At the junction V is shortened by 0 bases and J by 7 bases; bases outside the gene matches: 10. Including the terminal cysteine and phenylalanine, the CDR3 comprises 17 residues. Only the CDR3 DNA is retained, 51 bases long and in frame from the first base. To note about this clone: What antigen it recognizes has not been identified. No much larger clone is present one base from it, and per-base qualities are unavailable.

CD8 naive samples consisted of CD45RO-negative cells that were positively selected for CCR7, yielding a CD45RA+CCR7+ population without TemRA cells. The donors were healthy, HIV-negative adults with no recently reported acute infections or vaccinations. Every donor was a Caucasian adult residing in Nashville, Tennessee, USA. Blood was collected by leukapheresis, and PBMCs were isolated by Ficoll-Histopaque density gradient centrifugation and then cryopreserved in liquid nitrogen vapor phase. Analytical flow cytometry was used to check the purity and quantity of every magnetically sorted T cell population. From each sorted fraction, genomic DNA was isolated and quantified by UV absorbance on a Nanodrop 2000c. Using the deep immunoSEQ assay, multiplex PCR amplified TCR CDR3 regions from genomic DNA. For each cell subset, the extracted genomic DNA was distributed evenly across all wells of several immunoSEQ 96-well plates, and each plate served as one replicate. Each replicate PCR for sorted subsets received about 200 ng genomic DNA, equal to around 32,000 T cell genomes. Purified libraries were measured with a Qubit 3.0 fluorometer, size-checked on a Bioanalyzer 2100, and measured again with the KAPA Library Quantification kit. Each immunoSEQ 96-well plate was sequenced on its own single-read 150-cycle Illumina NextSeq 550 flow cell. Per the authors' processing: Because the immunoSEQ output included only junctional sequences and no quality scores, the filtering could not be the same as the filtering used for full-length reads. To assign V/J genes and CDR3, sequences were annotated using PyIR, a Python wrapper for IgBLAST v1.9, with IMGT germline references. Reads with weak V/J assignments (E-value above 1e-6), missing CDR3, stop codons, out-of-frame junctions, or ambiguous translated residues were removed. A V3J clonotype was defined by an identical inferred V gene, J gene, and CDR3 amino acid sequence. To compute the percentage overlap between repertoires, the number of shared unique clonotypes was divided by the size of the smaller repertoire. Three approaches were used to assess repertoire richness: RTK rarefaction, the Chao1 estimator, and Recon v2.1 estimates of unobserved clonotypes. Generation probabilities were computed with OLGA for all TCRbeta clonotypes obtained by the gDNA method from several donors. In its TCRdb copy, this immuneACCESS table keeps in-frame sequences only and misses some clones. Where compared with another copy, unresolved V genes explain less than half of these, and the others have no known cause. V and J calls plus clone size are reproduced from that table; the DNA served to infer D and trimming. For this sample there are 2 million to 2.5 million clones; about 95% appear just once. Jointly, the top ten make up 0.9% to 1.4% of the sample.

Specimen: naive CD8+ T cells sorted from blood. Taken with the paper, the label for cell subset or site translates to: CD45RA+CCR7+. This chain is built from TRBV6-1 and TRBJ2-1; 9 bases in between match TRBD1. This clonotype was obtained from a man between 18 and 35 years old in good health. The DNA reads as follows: TGTGCCAGCAGTGAAGCGCGAACGGACAGGGGAGGGAATGAGCAGTTCTTC. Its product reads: CASSEARTDRGGNEQFF.